The table lists the clone carrying this T cell receptor beta chain with a few counts. Germline is not matched at one junction end, which may reflect a read error. This entry belongs to a study of T cells after yellow fever vaccination. From the 5' RACE reads, TCRdb called clonotypes with MiXCR, one entry per CDR3 protein. The data show 400,000 or so distinct CDR3 sequences, about 9.9% seen once. Germline V gives CDR1 ENHRY, CDR2 SYGVKD. This CDR3 is built from 16 residues. The chain has TRBV10-3 and TRBJ2-7; D could derive from TRBD1 or TRBD2 (5 bases each). The source was PBMCs, collected on the day of the first yellow fever vaccination. The TCR originated in a man between 18 and 29 years old who received the YFV17D yellow fever vaccine. CDR3 bases: TGTGCCATCAGTGAGGAGGCTGGGGCCTGGGGGAACCGGGTTCACTTC. It specifies CAISEEAGAWGNRVHF.